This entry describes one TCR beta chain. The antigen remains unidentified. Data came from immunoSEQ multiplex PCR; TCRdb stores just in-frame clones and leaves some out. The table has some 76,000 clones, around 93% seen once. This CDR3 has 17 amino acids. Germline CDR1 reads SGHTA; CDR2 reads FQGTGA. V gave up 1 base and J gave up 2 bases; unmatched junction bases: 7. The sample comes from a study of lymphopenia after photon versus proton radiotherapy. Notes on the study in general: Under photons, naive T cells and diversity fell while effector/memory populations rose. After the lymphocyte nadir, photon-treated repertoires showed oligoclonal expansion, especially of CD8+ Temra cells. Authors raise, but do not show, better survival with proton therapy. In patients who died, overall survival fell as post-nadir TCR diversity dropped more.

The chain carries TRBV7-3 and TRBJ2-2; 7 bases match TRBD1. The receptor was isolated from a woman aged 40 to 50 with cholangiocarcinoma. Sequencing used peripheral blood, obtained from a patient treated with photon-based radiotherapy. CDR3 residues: CASSLSSGTANTGELFF. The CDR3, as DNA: TGTGCCAGCAGCTTAAGCTCCGGGACAGCAAACACCGGGGAGCTGTTTTTT.